Sequencing of this T cell receptor (beta chain) was carried out in a study of blood T cell repertoires in COVID-19 (dated by TCRdb to 2019 to 2021). A note on the overall study: The collaborator samples originated in the United States, Italy and Spain and spanned the acute and convalescent phases of COVID-19. Sample metadata almost always included a de-identified subject ID, COVID-19 status, age in years and sex. The samples were drawn from the first 160 participants of the ongoing ImmuneRACE study and from 1,200 or so subjects provided by 6 global collaborators. The repertoires were made available in a free public database intended to serve as a resource for research on the immune response to SARS-CoV-2. Where available, HLA class I and class II types were obtained from metadata supplied by the sample provider rather than from assay-based typing. The prospective study material was composed of cDNA or gDNA derived from T cells, B-cell-depleted T cells, or PBMCs. Deeply sampled blood TCRbeta repertoires from subjects exposed to, actively infected with, or recovered from COVID-19 were included in the dataset.

Study-wide findings and limitations: Clinical and demographic metadata were provided uncurated, with the amount varying by source and participant.

Whole blood was collected in K2EDTA tubes by collaborating institutions according to the institutions' own protocols. Collaborator samples were shipped for TCRbeta analysis as frozen whole blood, isolated PBMCs, or DNA extracted from either sample type. This clone was seen more than once but under ten times. There is no known antigen for this receptor. Per-base qualities were not stored, and no clone one base away is much larger. Deletion took 10 bases off V and 5 bases off J, with a span of 15 bases between the germline ends. For CDR1 and CDR2, the germline V gene (reference sequence) lists SGHNT and YYREEE. The CDR3 starts with the cysteine, ends with the phenylalanine, and has 12 residues. Of all the DNA, just the CDR3 is kept, 36 bases in frame from base 1. TCRbeta CDR3 regions were amplified from genomic DNA using the immunoSEQ Assay, a bias-controlled multiplex PCR. Per the authors' processing: Nucleated cell counts per sample were estimated from amplification of reference gene primers within the assay. Sequence reads were collapsed and filtered to measure the absolute abundance of every unique TCRbeta CDR3 rearrangement. Productive Simpson clonality was computed per sample as the square root of Simpson's diversity index over productive rearrangements. TCRdb retrieved this table from immuneACCESS and kept in-frame rearrangements only. Not all clones are present; in checked studies, unresolved V genes account for under half, and no reason is known for the remainder. Clone size and V and J calls were adopted from that table, with D and trimming inferred from the DNA. The sample has 150,000 to 200,000 clones on record, over 60% of them singletons. Together, the top ten hold about 7.8% of the sample.

This clonotype was sampled from a man aged 55 to 69 with acute or convalescent COVID-19. The sequence links TRBV5-4 to TRBJ2-5, and TRBD1 may be the D gene, going by 5 matching bases. The specimen sequenced was peripheral blood. At the DNA level, the sequence is TGTGCCCAGGGCGGATTCGGGGAGACCCAGTACTTC. The translation is CAQGGFGETQYF.